The 22 T cell receptor beta chains below were found in one sample sequenced in a study of vaccination effects on CD4 cells after COVID-19. With the ViraFEST assay, the study expanded antigen-specific CD4+ T cells using viral peptide pools, then sequenced them. Isolation of CD4+ T cells took place after more than 9 days of culture. Subjects were given two BNT162b2 or mRNA-1273 vaccine doses. No antigen is known for these receptors. Assay used: immunoSEQ multiplex PCR; TCRdb lists only in-frame clones, some missing. In the table there are 20,000 to 25,000 clones, about 73% of which are singletons. The sequences come from CD4+ T cells from PBMCs cultured with SARS-CoV-2 spike peptides, collected after COVID-19 vaccination. The receptors shown here come from a human donor who received a COVID-19 vaccine.

This clone was counted once. The chain couples TRBV6-5 to TRBJ2-7; possibly TRBD1 or TRBD2 for D (5 bases each). Germline assignment: CDR1 MNHEY and CDR2 SVGAGI. The length of the CDR3 is 13 residues. V shed 7 bases and J shed 1 base, with 11 bases lying between them. The CDR3: CASTRDGSYEQYF. The CDR3 nucleotides read TGTGCCAGCACTCGGGACGGATCCTACGAGCAGTACTTC.

The genes are TRBV2 and TRBJ1-4; D not certain. The CDR3 is 14 amino acids. Trimming shortened V by 4 bases and J by 0 bases, and 6 bases separated the two germline ends. Germline V CDR1 and CDR2: SNHLY, FYNNEI. CDR3 residues: CASSVGATNEKLFF. As DNA, the CDR3 is TGTGCCAGCAGTGTAGGTGCAACTAATGAAAAACTGTTTTTT.

The chain employs TRBV4-1 and TRBJ1-1; D is unresolved. Germline loops: CDR1 MGHRA, CDR2 YSYEKL. The CDR3 has 14 amino acids. V was pared by 4 bases and J by 4 bases, with 13 bases between. This chain's CDR3 is CASSPSNSGTEAFF. The DNA of the CDR3 is TGCGCCAGCAGCCCGTCCAATTCGGGCACTGAAGCTTTCTTT.

V gene TRBV12-3 or TRBV12-4 combines with J gene TRBJ2-1; 7 nucleotides align to TRBD2. The length of the CDR3 is 13 residues. V was clipped by 7 bases and J by 4 bases; unmatched bases: 4. CDR3 in DNA: TGTGCCAGCACCAGCGGGAATTACAATGAGCAGTTCTTC. Translation: CASTSGNYNEQFF.

The chain employs TRBV19 and TRBJ2-2; D possibly corresponds to TRBD1 (6 bases). The CDR3 extends over 14 amino acids. Germline CDR1 and CDR2: LNHDA and SQIVND (reference sequence). Trimming removed 5 bases from V and 4 bases from J, with 11 bases in between. This chain's CDR3 is CASSLGARTGELFF. For the CDR3, the DNA is TGTGCCAGTAGTTTGGGGGCGCGCACCGGGGAGCTGTTTTTT.

A few counts support this clone. This chain joins TRBV5-8 and TRBJ2-3; D is possibly TRBD2 (6 bases). The CDR3 loop spans 14 amino acids. Looked up from germline, CDR1 is SGHTS and CDR2 is YDEGEE. Deletions cut 4 bases from V and 7 bases from J, with 16 bases between. This CDR3 reads CASSRQPGLYTQYF. For the CDR3, the DNA is TGTGCCAGCAGCCGCCAACCGGGACTTTATACGCAGTATTTT. The full variable domain, rest sourced from reference TRBV5-8 and TRBJ2-3, is EAGVTQSPTHLIKTRGQQATLRCSPISGHTSVYWYQQALGLGLQFLLWYDEGEERNRGNFPPRFSGRQFPNYSSELNVNALELEDSALYLCASSRQPGLYTQYFGPGTRLTVL.

This chain links TRBV11-1 with TRBJ2-1; 12 bases agree with TRBD1. Unmatched junction bases numbered 8, after V lost 5 bases and J lost 6 bases. Per the germline V gene, CDR1 is SGHAT and CDR2 is FQDESV (reference sequence). CDR3 length equals 16 residues. CDR3 bases: TGTGCCAGCAGCCCTACCGGGACAGGGGGCTTCAATGAGCAGTTCTTC. This gives the protein CASSPTGTGGFNEQFF.

This sequence joins TRBV13 and TRBJ2-7, with 15 bases fitting TRBD2. The CDR3 runs to 18 residues. Germline CDR1 is PRHDT and CDR2 is FYEKMQ (reference sequence). Unmatched junction bases numbered 16, after V lost 6 bases and J lost 7 bases. The CDR3 DNA reads TGTGCCAGCAGGATGCGGACTAGCGGGAGGGCCGGATCAAGGGAGCAGTACTTC. Translation gives CASRMRTSGRAGSREQYF. The whole variable domain, remainder taken from reference TRBV13 and TRBJ2-7, is AAGVIQSPRHLIKEKRETATLKCYPIPRHDTVYWYQQGPGQDPQFLISFYEKMQSDKGSIPDRFSAQQFSDYHSELNMSSLELGDSALYFCASRMRTSGRAGSREQYFGPGTRLTVT.

J is TRBJ1-2 and V is TRBV7-9, with D maybe TRBD1 (6 bases). The length of the CDR3 is 15 residues. Germline-derived CDR1 and CDR2 are SEHNR and FQNEAQ (reference sequence). V dropped 5 bases and J dropped 4 bases, with 17 bases sitting between them. The CDR3 sequence: CASSPLALGGYGYTF. CDR3 DNA: TGTGCCAGCAGCCCCCTCGCTTTAGGGGGCTATGGCTACACCTTC.

The chain recombines TRBV20-1 with TRBJ2-3; the D gene could be TRBD1 or TRBD2 (5 bases each). V lost 3 bases and J 4 bases, leaving 17 bases between the germline ends. CDR1 and CDR2 from the germline V gene are DFQATT and SNEGSKA (reference sequence). This CDR3 is built from 15 residues. The CDR3 loop reads CSASHPGSGADTQYF. CDR3 in DNA: TGCAGTGCTAGTCACCCAGGGAGTGGTGCAGATACGCAGTATTTT.

This clone came up a few times. This chain connects TRBV5-1 to TRBJ1-5; D not certain. The ends were cut back, 0 bases at V and 0 bases at J, with 4 bases in the middle. Germline V lookup: CDR1 SGHRS, CDR2 YFSETQ. The CDR3 sequence is 14 residues long. CDR3 coding DNA: TGCGCCAGCAGCTTGGGTGGTAGCAATCAGCCCCAGCATTTT. It specifies CASSLGGSNQPQHF.

The J gene is TRBJ2-1, the V gene TRBV27, with 7 positions matching TRBD1. With V trimmed by 6 bases and J by 6 bases, 2 bases remained unmatched. The CDR3 covers 12 residues. CDR1 and CDR2 from the germline V gene are MNHEY and SMNVEV (reference sequence). The CDR3 nucleotides read TGTGCCAGCAGGGGGGACAGCAATGAGCAGTTCTTC. It codes for CASRGDSNEQFF.

The chain carries TRBV20-1 and TRBJ2-3, with D hard to call. With 2 bases removed from V and 4 bases from J, the gap between germline ends came to 4 bases. The CDR3 loop spans 11 amino acids. Germline loops: CDR1 DFQATT, CDR2 SNEGSKA (reference sequence). The CDR3 nucleotides are TGCAGTGCTAGATGGGCAGATACGCAGTATTTT. Its protein product is CSARWADTQYF.

V is TRBV5-6 and J is TRBJ2-2, with D tentatively TRBD1 (5 bases). Germline assignment: CDR1 SGHDT and CDR2 YYEEEE. The CDR3 length is 15 residues. V lost 4 bases to trimming and J lost 4 bases, with 14 bases between them. The DNA for the CDR3 is TGTGCCAGCAGCCCCCCAGATCAGGGCACCGGGGAGCTGTTTTTT. Translation gives CASSPPDQGTGELFF.

The chain joins TRBV6-5 to TRBJ1-5; weak D call: TRBD1 (6 bases). CDR1 is MNHEY and CDR2 is SVGAGI in the germline V gene. This CDR3 is 15 amino acids long. V shed 3 bases and J shed 2 bases, with 11 bases lying between them. The CDR3 here is CASSYSAGGNQPQHF. The CDR3 nucleotides are TGTGCCAGCAGTTATTCGGCAGGGGGCAATCAGCCCCAGCATTTT.

This clone has just one count. The chain is built from TRBV15 and TRBJ1-1; no clear D. This CDR3 has 11 amino acids. From germline, CDR1 is LNHNV and CDR2 YYDKDF (reference sequence). Trimming pared 6 bases from V and 6 bases from J, leaving 8 bases between. The CDR3: CATRNEAEAFF. The DNA for the CDR3 is TGTGCCACCAGAAATGAGGCTGAAGCTTTCTTT.

This chain joins TRBV29-1 and TRBJ1-1; tentatively, D is TRBD1 (6 bases). Trimming pared 6 bases from V and 7 bases from J, leaving 12 bases between. The CDR3 has 11 residues. Germline lookup yields CDR1 SQVTM and CDR2 ANQGSEA. CDR3 DNA: TGCAGCGTCGCGGGACAAGTTGAAGCTTTCTTT. As protein: CSVAGQVEAFF.

There are a few counts of this clone. The chain links TRBV10-2 to TRBJ1-2, with D unresolved. The CDR3 covers 13 residues. Trimming took off 0 bases at V and 2 bases at J, with 4 bases between the two ends. CDR1 is WSHSY and CDR2 is SAAADI in the germline V gene. The CDR3 DNA sequence: TGCGCCAGCAGTGAGTCGGTGAACTATGGCTACACCTTC. This encodes CASSESVNYGYTF.

The chain is built from TRBV30 and TRBJ1-6; D is ambiguous. Germline CDR1 reads GTSNPN; CDR2 reads SVGIG (reference sequence). V lost 0 bases to trimming and J lost 0 bases, with 12 bases between them. The CDR3 is 17 residues long. CDR3 region: CAWSVSPSSSYNSPLHF. The DNA for the CDR3 is TGTGCCTGGAGTGTCAGTCCCTCGAGCTCCTATAATTCACCCCTCCACTTT.

The CDR3 here is CASSLLRRSSGNTIYF. The CDR3 nucleotides are TGTGCCAGCAGCTTACTGCGGCGAAGCTCTGGAAACACCATATATTTT. This chain uses TRBV11-2 with TRBJ1-3; D not resolved. The V gene's germline CDR1 is SGHAT and CDR2 FQNNGV. V was trimmed by 2 bases and J by 0 bases, leaving 11 bases between them. The CDR3 has 16 residues.

This chain connects TRBV9 to TRBJ2-1; 7 positions agree with TRBD2. The CDR3 is 15 amino acids. With V trimmed by 0 bases and J by 4 bases, 4 bases remained unmatched. The V gene's germline CDR1 is SGDLS and CDR2 YYNGEE. The CDR3 loop is CASSVASSGYNEQFF. The DNA for the CDR3 is TGTGCCAGCAGCGTAGCTTCTAGCGGATACAATGAGCAGTTCTTC.

The chain recombines TRBV5-1 with TRBJ2-7; D might be TRBD1 or TRBD2, each matching 5 bases. This CDR3 has 17 amino acids. The V end was cut by 0 bases, the J end by 3 bases, with 19 bases between. Germline lookup yields CDR1 SGHRS and CDR2 YFSETQ. As DNA, the CDR3 is TGCGCCAGCAGCTTGGCCCGGGGCCGGCCGGGGAACTACGAGCAGTACTTC. Its translation: CASSLARGRPGNYEQYF. Variable domain in full (rest from reference TRBV5-1 and TRBJ2-7): KAGVTQTPRYLIKTRGQQVTLSCSPISGHRSVSWYQQTPGQGLQFLFEYFSETQRNKGNFPGRFSGRQFSNSRSEMNVSTLELGDSALYLCASSLARGRPGNYEQYFGPGTRLTVT.